This TCR beta chain was captured by sequencing in a study of T cell changes during pregnancy in multiple sclerosis. Germline CDR1 SGDLS, CDR2 YYNGEE. Trimming removed 0 bases from V and 4 bases from J, with 13 bases in between. This CDR3 comprises 15 residues. Only in-frame clones appear in the TCRdb table, and some are missing; sequencing was by immunoSEQ multiplex PCR. This sample has 70,000 to 90,000 clones; 80% to 95% occur once, and the top ten carry 0.75%. The rearrangement joins TRBV9 to TRBJ1-2; no reliable D call. Sequenced here: peripheral blood, sampled in the second trimester of pregnancy. The clonotype was recovered from a female donor in good health, enrolled as a control in a pregnancy study. The CDR3 DNA is TGTGCCAGCAGCGTAGACGTCAGTTTACCCTATGGCTACACCTTC. The encoded protein is CASSVDVSLPYGYTF.